A single sample is the source of the 10 T cell receptor beta chains below, sequenced in a study of human T cells and chemical hapten exposure. As to time point: healthy volunteer bleed at 6 weeks. Unfractionated whole blood yielded the extracted total RNA. TCRdb fed the RACE reads into MiXCR, producing one record per CDR3 protein. Here the sample spans some 40,000 distinct CDR3 sequences, roughly 3.5% being singletons. Sequencing was done on a sample of whole blood. These receptors all stem from a human donor in good health. Some clones in this sample may be carry-over from other donors' samples.

Ten or more counts support this clonotype. The rearrangement links TRBV28 to TRBJ1-2; no clear D gene. CDR3 size: 11 residues. Trimming cost V 6 bases and J 2 bases, with 4 bases left between them. Germline V lookup: CDR1 MDHEN, CDR2 SYDVKM. This chain's CDR3 is CASSLNYGYTF. Written as DNA, the CDR3 is TGTGCCAGCAGCCTCAACTATGGCTACACCTTC.

This clonotype has at least ten counts. CDR3 protein: CASTTPWTSGSDDEQFF. In DNA, the CDR3 is TGTGCCAGCACCACGCCTTGGACTAGCGGGAGTGACGATGAGCAGTTCTTC. The chain recombines TRBV2 with TRBJ2-1, with 13 bases aligning to TRBD2. V trimming: 7 bases; J trimming: 8 bases; junction bases outside the gene matches: 14. Germline CDR1 reads SNHLY; CDR2 reads FYNNEI. The CDR3 runs 17 residues. The entire variable domain, with the rest obtained from reference TRBV2 and TRBJ2-1, is as follows: EPEVTQTPSHQVTQMGQEVILRCVPISNHLYFYWYRQILGQKVEFLVSFYNNEISEKSEIFDDQFSVERPDGSNFTLKIRSTKLEDSAMYFCASTTPWTSGSDDEQFFGPGTRLTVL.

V usage is TRBV11-2 and J usage is TRBJ2-7; tentatively, D is TRBD2 (5 bases). CDR3 size: 15 residues. Trimming pared 0 bases from V and 6 bases from J, leaving 15 bases between. Germline-derived CDR1 and CDR2 are SGHAT and FQNNGV. The CDR3 reads CASSLEPDLYGEQYF. The CDR3 DNA follows: TGTGCCAGCAGCTTAGAGCCGGACTTATACGGCGAGCAGTACTTC.

This clonotype was observed many times. The chain joins TRBV27 to TRBJ1-6; D uncertain. Trimming pared 8 bases from V and 0 bases from J, leaving 17 bases between. This CDR3 spans 17 amino acids. Looked up from germline, CDR1 is MNHEY and CDR2 is SMNVEV (reference sequence). CDR3 nucleotides: TGTGCCAGCCGGGTTCAGCCCATGAGCTCCTATAATTCACCCCTCCACTTT. Its translation is CASRVQPMSSYNSPLHF.

This clonotype appeared many times. The CDR3 is CASLHRGVNYEQYF. CDR3 nucleotides: TGTGCCAGCCTTCACAGGGGCGTAAACTACGAGCAGTACTTC. The chain is built from TRBV28 and TRBJ2-7; 7 bases align to TRBD1. The CDR3 is 14 amino acids. V lost 8 bases to trimming and J lost 3 bases; unmatched junction nucleotides: 10. Germline V gene sequence: CDR1 MDHEN, CDR2 SYDVKM.

This clonotype was observed at least ten times. The chain has TRBV28 and TRBJ1-6; 7 nucleotides align to TRBD1. The V gene end was trimmed by 8 bases and the J gene end by 6 bases; junction bases not matched to a gene: 7. The germline CDR1 and CDR2 sequences are MDHEN and SYDVKM. The CDR3 extends over 14 amino acids. CDR3 nucleotides: TGTGCCAGCTTTACCGGGACAGCTAATTCACCCCTCCACTTT. Amino acids: CASFTGTANSPLHF.

This clonotype has a count of ten or more. The chain couples TRBV11-2 to TRBJ2-5; TRBD2 might be the D (6 bases). V was shortened by 0 bases and J by 4 bases, with 9 bases between the two germline ends. The CDR3 covers 14 residues. Germline V gene sequence: CDR1 SGHAT, CDR2 FQNNGV. The CDR3 bases are TGTGCCAGCAGCTTAGAGGTTAGCGGAGAGACCCAGTACTTC. Its translation: CASSLEVSGETQYF.

This clonotype has at least ten counts. V and J are TRBV11-2 and TRBJ1-1; D unclear. The V gene lost 0 bases and the J gene lost 4 bases, with 12 bases spanning the gap. The CDR3 sequence is 15 residues long. Germline CDR1 SGHAT, CDR2 FQNNGV. The CDR3 DNA reads as TGTGCCAGCAGCTTAGACCCACTTTTAACCACTGAAGCTTTCTTT. Its translation is CASSLDPLLTTEAFF.

Ten or more counts support this clonotype. CDR3 protein: CASKEAFTAKNIQYF. DNA of the CDR3: TGCGCCAGCAAGGAGGCCTTCACAGCCAAAAACATTCAGTACTTC. The genes are TRBV5-1 and TRBJ2-4, with a weak D call TRBD2 (5 bases). Per the germline V gene, CDR1 is SGHRS and CDR2 is YFSETQ. Trimming pared 6 bases from V and 0 bases from J, leaving 13 bases between. CDR3 length: 15 amino acids.

This clonotype was seen ten or more times. The chain couples TRBV7-6 to TRBJ1-5, with unresolved D. V was trimmed by 0 bases and J by 6 bases, leaving 12 bases between them. This CDR3 comprises 15 residues. Germline CDR1 SGHVS, CDR2 FNYEAQ. The CDR3 coding sequence is TGTGCCAGCAGCTTAGCAGGGTTTGGTGTTCAGCCCCAGCATTTT. It specifies CASSLAGFGVQPQHF. Full variable domain (rest looked up from reference TRBV7-6 and TRBJ1-5): GAGVSQSPRYKVTKRGQDVALRCDPISGHVSLYWYRQALGQGPEFLTYFNYEAQQDKSGLPNDRFSAERPEGSISTLTIQRTEQRDSAMYRCASSLAGFGVQPQHFGDGTRLSIL.